This TCR beta chain was identified in a study of OX40 agonist ivuxolimab in advanced cancers. Study details: Patients received intravenous ivuxolimab every 2 weeks at 0.01 to 10 mg/kg. Partial responses occurred in Three dose-escalation patients, one with hepatocellular carcinoma and two with cutaneous melanoma.

Germline V gives CDR1 LNHDA, CDR2 SQIVND (reference sequence). The CDR3 has 16 residues. Trimming cost V 7 bases and J 4 bases, with 20 bases left between them. Sequencing was performed with immunoSEQ multiplex PCR; in TCRdb, only in-frame clones are kept and a portion is missing. The repertoire holds some 76,000 clones, with 92% as singletons. This receptor was obtained from an adult with an advanced solid tumor such as melanoma, head and neck, liver or kidney cancer. The sequenced sample was CD4+ or CD8+ T cells sorted from blood, obtained in a trial of the OX40 agonist ivuxolimab. V usage is TRBV19 and J usage is TRBJ1-5; D remains unclear. This chain's CDR3 is CASTIAAGQLNQPQHF. The CDR3, as DNA: TGTGCCAGTACGATCGCCGCGGGCCAGCTAAATCAGCCCCAGCATTTT. Looking up the rest from reference TRBV19 and TRBJ1-5 gives the full variable domain: DGGITQSPKYLFRKEGQNVTLSCEQNLNHDAMYWYRQDPGQGLRLIYYSQIVNDFQKGDIAEGYSVSREKKESFPLTVTSAQKNPTAFYLCASTIAAGQLNQPQHFGDGTRLSIL.